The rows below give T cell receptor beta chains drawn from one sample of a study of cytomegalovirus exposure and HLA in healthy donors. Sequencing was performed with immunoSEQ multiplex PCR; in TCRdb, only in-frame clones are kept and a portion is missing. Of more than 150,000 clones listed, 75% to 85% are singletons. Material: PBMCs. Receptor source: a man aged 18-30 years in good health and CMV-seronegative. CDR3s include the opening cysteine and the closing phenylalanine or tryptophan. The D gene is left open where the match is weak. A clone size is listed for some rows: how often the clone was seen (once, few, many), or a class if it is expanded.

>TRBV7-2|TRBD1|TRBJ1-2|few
TGTGCCAGCAGCCGCGGTCTGGGACAGGGTCGAGGCTACACCTTC
CASSRGLGQGRGYTF
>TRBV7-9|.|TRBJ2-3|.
TGTGCCAGCAGCTCGAACAGGGCTGGCACAGATACGCAGTATTTT
CASSSNRAGTDTQYF
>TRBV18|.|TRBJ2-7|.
TGTGCCAGCTCACCACCCCAGCGACTCTCCTACGAGCAGTACTTC
CASSPPQRLSYEQYF
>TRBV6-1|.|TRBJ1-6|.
TGTGCCAGCAGTGCCCCGGGAGGGCTCTCCTATAATTCACCCCTCCACTTT
CASSAPGGLSYNSPLHF
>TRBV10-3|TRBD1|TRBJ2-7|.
TGTGCCATCGCTTCGGGACAGGGGGTAGCGTACGAGCAGTACTTC
CAIASGQGVAYEQYF
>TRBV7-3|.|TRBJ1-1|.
TGTGCCAGCAGCTCCGGACTACCGAACACTGAAGCTTTCTTT
CASSSGLPNTEAFF
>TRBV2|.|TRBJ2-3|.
TGTGCCAGCAGTGAGACAGAGGCAGATACGCAGTATTTT
CASSETEADTQYF
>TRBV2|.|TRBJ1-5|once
TGTGCCAGCAGTGAGTACAGTCACAATCAGCCCCAGCATTTT
CASSEYSHNQPQHF
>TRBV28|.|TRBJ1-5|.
TGTGCCCTTGGGCGTGGGAGCAATCAGCCCCAGCATTTT
CALGRGSNQPQHF
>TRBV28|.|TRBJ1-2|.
TGTGCCAGCAGTCATACCCTACAGGATACCTATGGCTACACCTTC
CASSHTLQDTYGYTF
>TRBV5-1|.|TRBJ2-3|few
TGCGCCAGCTCGGAGGGGGGGAGCACAGATACGCAGTATTTT
CASSEGGSTDTQYF
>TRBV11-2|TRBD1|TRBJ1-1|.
TGTGCCAGCAGACTGAAGATGGACAGGTGGAACACTGAAGCTTTCTTT
CASRLKMDRWNTEAFF
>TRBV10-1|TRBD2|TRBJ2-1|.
TGCGCCAGCAGTGAAGGGAAAAGGGGACTAGCGGAAACCTCCTACAATGAGCAGTTCTTC
CASSEGKRGLAETSYNEQFF
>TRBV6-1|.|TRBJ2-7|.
TGTGCCAGCAGTGAAGGGGGCGCGTACGAGCAGTACTTC
CASSEGGAYEQYF
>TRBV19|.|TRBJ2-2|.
TGTGCCAGTCGTGAAACAGGGAACACCGGGGAGCTGTTTTTT
CASRETGNTGELFF
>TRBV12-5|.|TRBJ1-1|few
TGTGCTAGTGCCTGGAGTGGGGGGAGAATAGCTTTCTTT
CASAWSGGRIAFF
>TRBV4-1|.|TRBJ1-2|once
TGCGCCAGCAGCCAAGAGACAGGCACTAACTATGGCTACACCTTC
CASSQETGTNYGYTF
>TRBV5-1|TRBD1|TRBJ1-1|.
TGCGCCAGCAGCTTGGACCGAGGGGGCGGCACTGAAGCTTTCTTT
CASSLDRGGGTEAFF
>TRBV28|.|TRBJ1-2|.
TGTGCCAGCAGTTTCGGCAGGCTTAACTATGGCTACACCTTC
CASSFGRLNYGYTF
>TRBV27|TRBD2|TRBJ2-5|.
TGTGCCAGCAGTCCCCGCAGCGGGGTCCAAGAGACCCAGTACTTC
CASSPRSGVQETQYF
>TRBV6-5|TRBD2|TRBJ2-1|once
TGTGCCAGCAGTTACAGACTAGCGGGGGTAAATGAGCAGTTCTTC
CASSYRLAGVNEQFF
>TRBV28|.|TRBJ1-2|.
TGTGCCAGCAGCTATGGGGCTGGCTATGGCTACACCTTC
CASSYGAGYGYTF
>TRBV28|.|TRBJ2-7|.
TGTGCCAGCAGACTGGACATAAGGGCTTACGAGCAGTACTTC
CASRLDIRAYEQYF
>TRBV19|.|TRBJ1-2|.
TGTGCCAGTCAGGCAGGGCCTAACTATGGCTACACCTTC
CASQAGPNYGYTF
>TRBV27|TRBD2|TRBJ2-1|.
TGTGCCAGCAGTTTCCCACTAGCGGGAACTTACAATGAGCAGTTCTTC
CASSFPLAGTYNEQFF
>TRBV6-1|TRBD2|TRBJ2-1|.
TGTGCCAGCAGGAGGGCCGGGACTAGCTACAATGAGCAGTTCTTC
CASRRAGTSYNEQFF
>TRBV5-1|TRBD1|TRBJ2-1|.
TGCGCCAGCAGCTCTCGGGACAGGGGAACGGATGAGCAGTTCTTC
CASSSRDRGTDEQFF
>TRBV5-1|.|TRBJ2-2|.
TGCGCCAGCAGCTTGGGCCTAACTCCGAACACCGGGGAGCTGTTTTTT
CASSLGLTPNTGELFF
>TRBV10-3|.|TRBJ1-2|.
TGTGCCATCAGTGAGGGGGGCGCCGTGGGCGGCTACACCTTC
CAISEGGAVGGYTF
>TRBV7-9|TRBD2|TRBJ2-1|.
TGTGCCAGCAGCTTCGGACTAGCGGGGGGTCACAATGAGCAGTTCTTC
CASSFGLAGGHNEQFF
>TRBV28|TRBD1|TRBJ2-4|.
TGTGCCAGCAGACACAACCGGGACAGGGTTGATCTAGCCAAAAACATTCAGTACTTC
CASRHNRDRVDLAKNIQYF
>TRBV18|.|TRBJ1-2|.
TGTGCCAGCTCACCGTCACGGGGAACCCATGGCTACACCTTC
CASSPSRGTHGYTF
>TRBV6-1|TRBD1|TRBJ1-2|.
TGTGCCAGCAGTGAAGCAGGGGGGGACAGGGATGGCTACACCTTC
CASSEAGGDRDGYTF
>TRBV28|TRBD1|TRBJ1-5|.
TGTGCCAGCAGTTCACAGGGGACGGCTCAGCCCCAGCATTTT
CASSSQGTAQPQHF
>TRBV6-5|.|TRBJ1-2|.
TGTGCCACCCTCGGGGGGGGAGGCTACACCTTC
CATLGGGGYTF
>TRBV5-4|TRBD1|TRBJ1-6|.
TGTGCCAGCAGCTCGTCAGGGGGGTTCAATTCACCCCTCCACTTT
CASSSSGGFNSPLHF
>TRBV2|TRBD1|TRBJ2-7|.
TGTGCCAGCACTCGGGACAGAACCTCCTACGAGCAGTACTTC
CASTRDRTSYEQYF
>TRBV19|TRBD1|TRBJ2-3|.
TGTGCCAGTAGCCCGGGACAGCCGACAGATACGCAGTATTTT
CASSPGQPTDTQYF
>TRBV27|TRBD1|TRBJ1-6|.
TGTGCCAGCAGTTTATCGGGACAGGGGTATTCACCCCTCCACTTT
CASSLSGQGYSPLHF
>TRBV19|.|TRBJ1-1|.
TGTGCCAGTAGTATGGGGACGGGGACTCGGGCTTTCTTT
CASSMGTGTRAFF
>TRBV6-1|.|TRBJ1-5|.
TGTGCCAGCAGTGATGGAACAGCCCCCAATCAGCCCCAGCATTTT
CASSDGTAPNQPQHF
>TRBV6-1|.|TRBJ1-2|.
TGTGCCAGCAGTGAATGGACTGTCCTCTCGAATAGCGGCTACACCTTC
CASSEWTVLSNSGYTF
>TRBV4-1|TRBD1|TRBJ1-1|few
TGCGCCAGCAGGAGTTACAGGGGTATCACTGAAGCTTTCTTT
CASRSYRGITEAFF
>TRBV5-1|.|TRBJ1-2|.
TGCGCCAGCAGCTTGGATCGGGACTATGGCTACACCTTC
CASSLDRDYGYTF
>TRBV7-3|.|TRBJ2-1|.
TGTGCCAGCTCCCCGGGTGGCCATGAGCAGTTCTTC
CASSPGGHEQFF
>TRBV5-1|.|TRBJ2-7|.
TGCGCCAGTACAGCCTTCTCCTACGAGCAGTACTTC
CASTAFSYEQYF
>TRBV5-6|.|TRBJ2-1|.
TGTGCCAGCAGCATCCATCGGAGAGAGTGGTACAATGAGCAGTTCTTC
CASSIHRREWYNEQFF
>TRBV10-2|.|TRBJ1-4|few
TGCGCCAGCACAAGACAGAGTAATGAAAAACTGTTTTTT
CASTRQSNEKLFF
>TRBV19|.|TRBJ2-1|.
TGTGCCAGTTCCTACCGGGGGTCCCGCAACAATGAGCAGTTCTTC
CASSYRGSRNNEQFF
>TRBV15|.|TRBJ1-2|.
TGTGCCACCAGCAGCCGACAGGTCGACTATGGCTACACCTTC
CATSSRQVDYGYTF
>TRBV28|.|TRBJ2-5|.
TGTGCCAGCAGCCGGGGGACCGCTGAGACCCAGTACTTC
CASSRGTAETQYF
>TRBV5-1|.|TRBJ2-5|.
TGCGCCAGCAGCTTGGGTCCAGGCAGCCAAGAGACCCAGTACTTC
CASSLGPGSQETQYF
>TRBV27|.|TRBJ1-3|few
TGTGCCAGCAGTGCCACTTACCGCGGCACCATATATTTT
CASSATYRGTIYF
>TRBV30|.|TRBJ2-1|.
TGTGCCTGGAGTCGTGGTACTCTACTCGCCTACAATGAGCAGTTCTTC
CAWSRGTLLAYNEQFF
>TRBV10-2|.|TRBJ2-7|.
TGCGCCAGCAGTGTGTCAGGACCTAGCGCCAGTGGTAGGGTCTACGAGCAGTACTTC
CASSVSGPSASGRVYEQYF